The source of this T cell receptor beta chain is a study of T cell responses to AZD1222 COVID-19 vaccine. Some clones are missing from TCRdb's copy, which holds only in-frame ones; the method was immunoSEQ multiplex PCR. The sample has around 180,000 clones, around 94% seen once. The CDR3 has 12 amino acids. Deletions cut 3 bases from V and 9 bases from J, with 9 bases between. Germline assignment: CDR1 GTSNPN and CDR2 SVGIG (reference sequence). This receptor was taken from an adult in good health. This chain joins TRBV30 and TRBJ1-6; D call uncertain. The sample in question was peripheral blood, obtained on day 0 of AZD1222 vaccination. The CDR3 DNA follows: TGTGCCTGGAGCGGCGCTATTTCACCCCTCCACTTT. It translates to CAWSGAISPLHF.